This T cell receptor beta chain appears in the sequencing data of a study of read filtering for tumor transcriptome and immune sequencing. This clonotype occurred many times. The length of the CDR3 is 13 residues. Trimming stripped 1 base from V and 4 bases from J, with 5 bases between. This library used roughly 430 ng RNA and molecular barcoded adaptors spanning alpha/delta and beta/gamma chains. TCRdb re-called the reads with MiXCR, one entry per CDR3 protein. The sample comprises around 6,000 distinct CDR3 sequences, 20% to 30% of which are singletons, and approximately 48% rests with the top ten.

This clonotype originated in a donor at least 40 years old with multiple myeloma. The sequencing input was a population of CD138-negative cells sorted from bone marrow. V usage is TRBV12-3 or TRBV12-4 and J usage is TRBJ2-1; D is perhaps TRBD1 (5 bases). CDR3 coding DNA: TGTGCCAGCAGTTTAGGACAGTACAATGAGCAGTTCTTC. Its translation is CASSLGQYNEQFF.